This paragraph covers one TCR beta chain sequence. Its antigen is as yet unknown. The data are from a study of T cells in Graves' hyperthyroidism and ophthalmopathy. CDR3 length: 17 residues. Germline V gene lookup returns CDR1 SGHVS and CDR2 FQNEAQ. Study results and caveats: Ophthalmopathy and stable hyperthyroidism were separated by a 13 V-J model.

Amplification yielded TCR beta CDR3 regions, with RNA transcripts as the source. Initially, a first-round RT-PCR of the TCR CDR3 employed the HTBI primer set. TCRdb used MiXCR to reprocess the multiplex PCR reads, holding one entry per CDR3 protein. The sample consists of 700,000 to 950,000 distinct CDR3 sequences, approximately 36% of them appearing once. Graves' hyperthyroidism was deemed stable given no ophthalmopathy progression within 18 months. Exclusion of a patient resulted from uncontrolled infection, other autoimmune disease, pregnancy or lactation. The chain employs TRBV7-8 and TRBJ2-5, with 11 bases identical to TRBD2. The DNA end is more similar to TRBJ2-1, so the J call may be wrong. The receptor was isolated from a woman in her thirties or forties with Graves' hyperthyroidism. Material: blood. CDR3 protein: CASSTTLGTSGGNEQFF. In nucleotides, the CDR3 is TGTGCCAGCAGCACAACTTTGGGGACTAGCGGAGGTAATGAGCAGTTCTTC.